This T cell receptor (beta chain) was profiled in a study of siplizumab effects on memory and regulatory T cells. The method was immunoSEQ multiplex PCR; TCRdb's version includes in-frame clones alone and lacks a portion of them. This table holds some 65,000 clones, about 87% found once. Germline CDR1 and CDR2: LNHNV and YYDKDF (reference sequence). V gave up 1 base and J gave up 3 bases, with 6 bases separating them. CDR3 length: 13 residues. This receptor was obtained from a human donor in good health. Sequencing was carried out using Tregs sorted from blood. The chain couples TRBV15 to TRBJ2-5; TRBD2 might be the D (6 bases). CDR3 nucleotides: TGTGCCACCAGCAGAGGACTAGAAGAGACCCAGTACTTC. Translating gives CATSRGLEETQYF.